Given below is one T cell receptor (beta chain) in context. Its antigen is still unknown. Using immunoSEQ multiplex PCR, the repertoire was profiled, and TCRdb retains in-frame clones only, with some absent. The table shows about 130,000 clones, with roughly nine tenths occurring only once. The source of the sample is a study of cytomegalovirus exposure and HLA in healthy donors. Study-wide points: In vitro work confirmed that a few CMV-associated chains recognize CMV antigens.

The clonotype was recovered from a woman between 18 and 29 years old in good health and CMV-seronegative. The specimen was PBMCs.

In DNA, the CDR3 is TGTGCCAGCAGCTTGACAGGGTTAAATGAAAAACTGTTTTTT. Translated: CASSLTGLNEKLFF. The rearrangement links TRBV7-2 to TRBJ1-4; 7 bases align to TRBD1. Losses at the gene ends were 3 bases for V and 5 bases for J; bases not matched to a gene: 3. The CDR3 runs to 14 residues. Per germline, CDR1 SGHTA and CDR2 FQGNSA.